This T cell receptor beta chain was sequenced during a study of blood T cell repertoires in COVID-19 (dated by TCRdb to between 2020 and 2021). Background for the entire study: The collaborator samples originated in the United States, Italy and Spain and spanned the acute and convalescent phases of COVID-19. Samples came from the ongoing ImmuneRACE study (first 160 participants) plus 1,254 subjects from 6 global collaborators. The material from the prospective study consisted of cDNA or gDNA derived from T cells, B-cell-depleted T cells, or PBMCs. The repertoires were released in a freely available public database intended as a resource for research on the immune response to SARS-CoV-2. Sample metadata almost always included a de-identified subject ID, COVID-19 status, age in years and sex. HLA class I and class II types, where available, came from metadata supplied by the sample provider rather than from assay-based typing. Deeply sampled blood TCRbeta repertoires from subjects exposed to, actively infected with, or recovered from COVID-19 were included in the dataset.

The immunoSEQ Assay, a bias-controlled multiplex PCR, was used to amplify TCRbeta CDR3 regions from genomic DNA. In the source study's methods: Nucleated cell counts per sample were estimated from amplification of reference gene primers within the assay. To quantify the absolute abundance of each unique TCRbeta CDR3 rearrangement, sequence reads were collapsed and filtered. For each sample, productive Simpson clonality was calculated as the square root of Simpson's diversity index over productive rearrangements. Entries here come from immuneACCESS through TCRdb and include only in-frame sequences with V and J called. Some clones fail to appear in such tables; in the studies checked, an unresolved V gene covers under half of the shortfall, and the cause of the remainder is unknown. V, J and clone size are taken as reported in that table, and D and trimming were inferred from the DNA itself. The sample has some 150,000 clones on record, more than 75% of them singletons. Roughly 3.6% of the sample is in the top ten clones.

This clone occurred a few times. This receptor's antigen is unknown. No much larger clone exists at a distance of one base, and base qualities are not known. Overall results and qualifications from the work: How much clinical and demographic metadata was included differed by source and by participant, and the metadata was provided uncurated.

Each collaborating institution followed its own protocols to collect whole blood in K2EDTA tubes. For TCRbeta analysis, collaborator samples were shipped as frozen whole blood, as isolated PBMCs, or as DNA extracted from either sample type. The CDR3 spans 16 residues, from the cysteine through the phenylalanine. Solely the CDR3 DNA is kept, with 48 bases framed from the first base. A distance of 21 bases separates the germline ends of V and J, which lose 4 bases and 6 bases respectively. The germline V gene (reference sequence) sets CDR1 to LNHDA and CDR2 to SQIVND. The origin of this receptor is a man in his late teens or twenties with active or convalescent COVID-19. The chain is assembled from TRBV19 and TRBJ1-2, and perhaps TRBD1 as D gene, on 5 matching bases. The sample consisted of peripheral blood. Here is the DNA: TGTGCCAGTAGTACGGGGGAGACCCCCTCAATTCATGGCTACACCTTC. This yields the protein CASSTGETPSIHGYTF.